Presented here are 5 T cell receptor beta chains from one specimen sequenced in a study of cytomegalovirus exposure and HLA in healthy donors. The PCR had 60 Vbeta and 13 Jbeta primers. Measured with immunoSEQ multiplex PCR; TCRdb has only the in-frame clones, and not every one. The top ten hold about 2.8% of the sample, which has 120,000 or so clones, roughly four fifths seen once. The specimen was PBMCs. The receptor set was obtained from a woman aged 40 to 50 in good health and CMV-seropositive.

With respect to this clone: The sample contains more than one DNA sequence encoding this CDR3. As DNA, the CDR3 is TGCGCCAGCAGCTTGGCTACAGACTCCTACGAGCAGTACTTC. It codes for CASSLATDSYEQYF. The rearrangement joins TRBV5-1 to TRBJ2-7; D not certain. Looked up from germline, CDR1 is SGHRS and CDR2 is YFSETQ. This CDR3 is 14 amino acids long. V lost 0 bases to trimming and J lost 0 bases, with 7 bases between them.

The chain combines TRBV2 with TRBJ2-2; 7 bases align to TRBD1. V gave up 11 bases and J gave up 0 bases; unmatched junction bases: 12. The germline gives CDR1 SNHLY, CDR2 FYNNEI. The CDR3 consists of 16 residues. CDR3 sequence reads: CAGSFRDSSNTGELFF. The CDR3 region has the DNA TGTGCCGGCTCGTTCCGGGACAGCTCGAACACCGGGGAGCTGTTTTTT.

The chain has TRBV6-5 and TRBJ1-2; 7 nucleotides line up with TRBD1. Trimming cost V 0 bases and J 7 bases; bases outside gene matches: 11. The germline CDR1 and CDR2 sequences are MNHEY and SVGAGI. This CDR3 spans 16 amino acids. The CDR3 region has the DNA TGTGCCAGCAGTTACTCTGGGACAGTTTATTCGGGTGGCTACACCTTC. Its translation: CASSYSGTVYSGGYTF.

The V gene is TRBV7-8, the J gene TRBJ1-5; D is unclear. V lost 2 bases to trimming and J lost 2 bases, with 7 bases between them. This CDR3 region has 14 residues. Per the germline V gene, CDR1 is SGHVS and CDR2 is FQNEAQ. DNA of the CDR3: TGTGCCAGCAGCTTAACTTCCGGCAATCAGCCCCAGCATTTT. It encodes CASSLTSGNQPQHF.

The gene calls are TRBV9 and TRBJ2-3, with TRBD2 identical over 10 bases. J gave up 5 bases and V 1 base, and 7 bases lay outside the gene matches. CDR3 size: 16 residues. The V gene's germline CDR1 is SGDLS and CDR2 YYNGEE. CDR3: CASSVSLAGVGDTQYF. Written as DNA, the CDR3 is TGTGCCAGCAGCGTATCGCTAGCGGGAGTGGGAGATACGCAGTATTTT. Using reference TRBV9 and TRBJ2-3 for the parts outside the CDR3, the full variable domain is DSGVTQTPKHLITATGQRVTLRCSPRSGDLSVYWYQQSLDQGLQFLIQYYNGEERAKGNILERFSAQQFPDLHSELNLSSLELGDSALYFCASSVSLAGVGDTQYFGPGTRLTVL.